This T cell receptor (beta chain) was retrieved from a study of CD8+CD57+ T cells in acquired aplastic anemia. Study results and caveats: Between patients and controls, CD8+ Simpson's diversity did not vary significantly.

About this clonotype: The antigen is unknown.

Per germline, CDR1 SGDLS and CDR2 YYNGEE. The CDR3 contains 14 residues. V lost 0 bases, J lost 1 base, and 0 bases stayed unmatched. Genomic DNA, the template, was used for profiling of the TCR beta VDJ and CDR3. TCRdb used MiXCR to reprocess the reads, holding one entry per CDR3 protein. This sample has about 110,000 distinct CDR3 sequences, with 50% to 65% found just once. The sample consisted of sorted CD4+, CD8+, or CD8+CD57+ T cells (not recorded which) from PBMCs. The rearrangement links TRBV9 to TRBJ2-5; TRBD1 aligns across 7 bases. The TCR was taken from a human donor in good health, serving as a control. The CDR3 protein is CASSVGQGQETQYF. The CDR3 coding sequence is TGTGCCAGCAGCGTAGGACAGGGCCAAGAGACCCAGTACTTC.